This T cell receptor beta chain comes out of a study of blood T cell repertoires in COVID-19. With 4 bases clipped from V and 8 bases from J, the junction kept 13 bases outside the gene matches. The CDR3 spans 16 residues. The germline CDR1 and CDR2 sequences are SGDLS and YYNGEE. Across 24 US areas, participants ranged in age from about 18 to 100 years. Clones were read by immunoSEQ multiplex PCR, and TCRdb kept only the in-frame ones, dropping some. This sample has 300,000 to 350,000 clones, with approximately 90% found just once. This chain links TRBV9 with TRBJ1-3, with 9 bases aligning to TRBD1. Sequencing input: PBMCs or T cells enriched from blood (not recorded which). The clonotype was recovered from a woman younger than 35 who had recovered from COVID-19. This CDR3 is CASSPSDRGQGDTIYF. The CDR3 DNA follows: TGTGCCAGCAGCCCATCGGACAGGGGTCAGGGAGACACCATATATTTT.